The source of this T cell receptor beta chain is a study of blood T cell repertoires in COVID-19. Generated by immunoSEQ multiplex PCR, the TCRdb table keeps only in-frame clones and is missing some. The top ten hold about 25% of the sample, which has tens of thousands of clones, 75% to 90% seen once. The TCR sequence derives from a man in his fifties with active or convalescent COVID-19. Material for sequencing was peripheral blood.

CDR3 loop: CASSVQMVANSPLHF. Here the CDR3 DNA reads TGTGCCAGTAGTGTTCAAATGGTGGCCAATTCACCCCTCCACTTT. The rearrangement joins TRBV19 to TRBJ1-6; D is unclear. V was shortened by 5 bases and J by 7 bases, with 15 bases between the two germline ends. Germline V CDR1 and CDR2: LNHDA, SQIVND (reference sequence). The CDR3 spans 15 residues.